These 24 T cell receptor beta chains originate from one sample sequenced in a study of T cells in localized non-small cell lung cancer. Assay used: immunoSEQ multiplex PCR; TCRdb lists only in-frame clones, some missing. This sample yields some 12,000 clones, of which around four fifths are seen a single time; roughly 18% belongs to the top ten. Sequencing was performed on peripheral blood, taken before any cancer treatment. The receptors stem from a male donor at least 60 years old with stage I lung adenocarcinoma.

The V call is TRBV7-9, the J call TRBJ1-1; D remains unclear. Trimming took 3 bases from V and 1 from J, leaving 3 bases between them. The germline CDR1 and CDR2 sequences are SEHNR and FQNEAQ (reference sequence). This CDR3 spans 12 amino acids. CDR3 in amino acids: CASSFKNTEAFF. The CDR3 DNA reads as TGTGCCAGCAGCTTTAAGAACACTGAAGCTTTCTTT.

The V call is TRBV5-4, the J call TRBJ2-4; D unclear. Germline CDR1 is SGHNT and CDR2 is YYREEE (reference sequence). V lost 6 bases to trimming and J lost 10 bases, with 11 bases between them. This CDR3 has 11 amino acids. The CDR3 here is CASTDGQIQYF. The CDR3 DNA follows: TGTGCCAGCACGGACGGGCAAATTCAGTACTTC.

The rearrangement uses TRBV7-2 and TRBJ2-7; TRBD1 matches 8 bases. CDR3 length: 14 amino acids. The J segment lost 1 base and the V segment lost 5 bases, leaving 4 bases of the junction unmatched. Per the germline V gene, CDR1 is SGHTA and CDR2 is FQGNSA. CDR3 residues: CASSQDRESYEQYF. CDR3 in DNA: TGTGCCAGCAGCCAGGACAGGGAGTCCTACGAGCAGTACTTC.

The CDR3 region is CASSFDGRGDGYTF. The CDR3 DNA follows: TGTGCCAGCAGTTTCGATGGGAGGGGCGATGGCTACACCTTC. This chain connects TRBV28 to TRBJ1-2, with a weak D call TRBD1 (5 bases). The germline V gene has CDR1 MDHEN and CDR2 SYDVKM. This CDR3 comprises 14 residues. Trimming stripped 3 bases from V and 6 bases from J, with 14 bases between.

This chain links TRBV7-2 with TRBJ2-5; 8 bases fit TRBD1. There are 15 residues in the CDR3. Unmatched junction bases numbered 5, after V lost 2 bases and J lost 3 bases. CDR1 and CDR2 from the germline V gene are SGHTA and FQGNSA. CDR3 bases: TGTGCCAGCAGCTTATTGGAGACAGGGGAAGAGACCCAGTACTTC. It yields the protein CASSLLETGEETQYF.

This chain uses TRBV19 with TRBJ2-1; 12 positions agree with TRBD2. This CDR3 is 17 amino acids long. Per germline, CDR1 LNHDA and CDR2 SQIVND (reference sequence). The junction had 8 bases not matched to a gene; V was cut back by 4 bases and J by 4 bases. The CDR3 DNA follows: TGTGCCAGTAGTAAAACCGGGACTAGCGGGCGATACAATGAGCAGTTCTTC. Its translation is CASSKTGTSGRYNEQFF.

The chain recombines TRBV9 with TRBJ2-1; a weak D match, TRBD2 (6 bases). This CDR3 has 13 amino acids. V was shortened by 0 bases and J by 6 bases, with 7 bases between the two germline ends. From germline, CDR1 is SGDLS and CDR2 YYNGEE. The CDR3 reads CASSVGGVNEQFF. Written as DNA, the CDR3 is TGTGCCAGCAGCGTAGGGGGGGTCAATGAGCAGTTCTTC.

The CDR3 DNA follows: TGTGCCAGCCCCCGCGACAGGGAGAAAGACACCATATATTTT. Its translation: CASPRDREKDTIYF. This chain links TRBV27 with TRBJ1-3, with 7 bases matching TRBD1. Germline V gene lookup returns CDR1 MNHEY and CDR2 SMNVEV (reference sequence). The CDR3 has 14 amino acids. The J segment lost 8 bases and the V segment lost 8 bases, leaving 12 bases of the junction unmatched.

J is TRBJ1-5 and V is TRBV5-8; D remains unclear. The CDR3 loop spans 14 amino acids. Deletions cut 2 bases from V and 0 bases from J, with 6 bases between. From germline, CDR1 is SGHTS and CDR2 YDEGEE. The CDR3 DNA follows: TGTGCCAGCAGCTTAGGTTATAGCAATCAGCCCCAGCATTTT. It yields the protein CASSLGYSNQPQHF. The whole variable domain, filled in from reference TRBV5-8 and TRBJ1-5, reads EAGVTQSPTHLIKTRGQQATLRCSPISGHTSVYWYQQALGLGLQFLLWYDEGEERNRGNFPPRFSGRQFPNYSSELNVNALELEDSALYLCASSLGYSNQPQHFGDGTRLSIL.

V gene TRBV2 combines with J gene TRBJ1-2; D possibly corresponds to TRBD1 (6 bases). Germline loops: CDR1 SNHLY, CDR2 FYNNEI. The CDR3 consists of 13 residues. V was clipped by 8 bases and J by 4 bases, with 14 bases between them. CDR3 in DNA: TGTGCCAGCTCTCAGGGGTTGGCCTATGGCTACACCTTC. As protein: CASSQGLAYGYTF.

The chain couples TRBV5-1 to TRBJ2-1; 9 bases are shared with TRBD1. Germline values: CDR1 SGHRS, CDR2 YFSETQ. The CDR3 has 13 residues. After removal of 3 bases from V and 8 bases from J, the junction contained 3 bases not matched to a gene. The CDR3: CASSSQGADEQFF. The CDR3 nucleotides are TGCGCCAGCAGCTCACAGGGGGCCGATGAGCAGTTCTTC.

The chain recombines TRBV29-1 with TRBJ2-7, with no clear D. Germline CDR1 reads SQVTM; CDR2 reads ANQGSEA. Trimming took off 8 bases at V and 0 bases at J, with 17 bases between the two ends. This CDR3 spans 14 amino acids. CDR3 sequence reads: CSIFSTFSSYEQYF. The CDR3 region has the DNA TGCAGCATTTTTAGCACCTTCAGCTCCTACGAGCAGTACTTC.

The chain carries TRBV19 and TRBJ2-7; D is uncertain. The germline V gene encodes CDR1 LNHDA and CDR2 SQIVND (reference sequence). The CDR3 runs 13 residues. Trimming left V 0 bases short and J 0 bases short, with 3 bases between. CDR3 sequence reads: CASSIDPSYEQYF. CDR3 nucleotide sequence: TGTGCCAGTAGTATAGATCCCTCCTACGAGCAGTACTTC.

The chain joins TRBV5-1 to TRBJ1-6, with unresolved D. CDR1 and CDR2 (germline): SGHRS, YFSETQ. The CDR3 runs 15 residues. V was pared by 1 base and J by 2 bases, with 7 bases between. CDR3 sequence (DNA): TGCGCCAGCAGCTTGCTGGGGACCTATAATTCACCCCTCCACTTT. Protein product: CASSLLGTYNSPLHF.

Only a few counts were recorded for this clone. The chain combines TRBV7-6 with TRBJ2-1; TRBD2 matches at 7 bases. V trimming: 2 bases; J trimming: 3 bases; junction bases outside the gene matches: 4. The germline V gene encodes CDR1 SGHVS and CDR2 FNYEAQ. This CDR3 is built from 15 residues. As DNA, the CDR3 is TGTGCCAGCAGCTTAACAGCGGGATTCTACAATGAGCAGTTCTTC. This translates into CASSLTAGFYNEQFF.

CDR3 amino acids: CASGLGPDEQYF. The DNA of the CDR3 is TGTGCTAGTGGTCTCGGGCCCGACGAGCAGTACTTC. The genes are TRBV12-5 and TRBJ2-7; the D is unclear. Germline CDR1 LGHNT, CDR2 FRNRAP. The ends were cut back, 5 bases at V and 5 bases at J, with 10 bases in the middle. The CDR3 has 12 residues. Full variable domain (remainder filled in from reference TRBV12-5 and TRBJ2-7): DARVTQTPRHKVTEMGQEVTMRCQPILGHNTVFWYRQTMMQGLELLAYFRNRAPLDDSGMPKDRFSAEMPDATLATLKIQPSEPRDSAVYFCASGLGPDEQYFGPGTRLTVT.

The genes are TRBV5-4 and TRBJ1-3; D is unclear. The CDR3 is 16 residues long. From germline, CDR1 is SGHNT and CDR2 YYREEE (reference sequence). Trimming removed 4 bases at V and 4 bases at J, with 18 bases between. The CDR3 DNA sequence: TGTGCCAGCAGCCGGTCTTCCGGGTTGAGGGGAAACACCATATATTTT. Amino acid sequence: CASSRSSGLRGNTIYF. Looking up the rest from reference TRBV5-4 and TRBJ1-3 gives the full variable domain: ETGVTQSPTHLIKTRGQQVTLRCSSQSGHNTVSWYQQALGQGPQFIFQYYREEENGRGNFPPRFSGLQFPNYSSELNVNALELDDSALYLCASSRSSGLRGNTIYFGEGSWLTVV.

CDR3 DNA sequence: TGTGCCAGCTCACGGACAGGGGATCAGCCCCAGCATTTT. It translates to CASSRTGDQPQHF. The chain employs TRBV18 and TRBJ1-5; 9 bases fit TRBD1. V lost 4 bases to trimming and J lost 5 bases; unmatched junction nucleotides: 0. The V gene's germline CDR1 is KGHSH and CDR2 LQKENI. The CDR3 has 13 residues.

The gene calls are TRBV2 and TRBJ1-5, with D uncertain. In germline, CDR1 is SNHLY, CDR2 FYNNEI. The CDR3 length is 14 residues. Deletions cut 7 bases from V and 1 base from J, with 11 bases between. Written as DNA, the CDR3 is TGTGCCAGCAAGCCAGAGATGAGCAATCAGCCCCAGCATTTT. Residues: CASKPEMSNQPQHF.

The chain recombines TRBV5-6 with TRBJ1-2; no reliable D call. The germline V gene encodes CDR1 SGHDT and CDR2 YYEEEE. Trimming cost V 4 bases and J 5 bases, with 9 bases left between them. This CDR3 spans 12 amino acids. The CDR3 nucleotides are TGTGCCAGCAGCAACAGTAAATATGGCTACACCTTC. Its translation is CASSNSKYGYTF.

The rearrangement joins TRBV5-1 to TRBJ2-7; TRBD2 matches 9 bases. This CDR3 is 17 amino acids long. Germline V gene data show CDR1 as SGHRS and CDR2 as YFSETQ. V dropped 0 bases and J dropped 2; count of bases not matched to a gene: 9. The CDR3: CASSLGPIAGETYEQYF. DNA of the CDR3: TGCGCCAGCAGCTTGGGGCCGATAGCGGGAGAAACCTACGAGCAGTACTTC.

The chain carries TRBV28 and TRBJ2-7; no definite D call. The CDR3 spans 14 residues. The germline V gene encodes CDR1 MDHEN and CDR2 SYDVKM. V gave up 5 bases and J gave up 0 bases, with 11 bases separating them. This CDR3 is CASSPAPGSYEQYF. CDR3 nucleotide sequence: TGTGCCAGCAGTCCTGCCCCGGGCTCCTACGAGCAGTACTTC.

CDR3 DNA sequence: TGTGCCAGCAGCACACAGGTGACCTCCTACAATGAGCAGTTCTTC. It is translated as CASSTQVTSYNEQFF. This chain uses TRBV6-6 with TRBJ2-1, with D possibly matching TRBD1 (5 bases). The CDR3 extends over 15 amino acids. Germline assignment: CDR1 MNHNY and CDR2 SVGAGI (reference sequence). V was cut by 6 bases and J by 0 bases, with 12 bases left in between.

Concerning this clone: Germline and junction disagree at one end, which may indicate a read error. This sequence joins TRBV6-1 and TRBJ2-1; no reliable D call. Looked up from germline, CDR1 is MNHNS and CDR2 is SASEGT. This CDR3 spans 13 amino acids. The CDR3 nucleotides are TGTGCCAGCAGTGAAGCCCGGTTTGTAGGGTTGGTCTTC. Amino acids: CASSEARFVGLVF.